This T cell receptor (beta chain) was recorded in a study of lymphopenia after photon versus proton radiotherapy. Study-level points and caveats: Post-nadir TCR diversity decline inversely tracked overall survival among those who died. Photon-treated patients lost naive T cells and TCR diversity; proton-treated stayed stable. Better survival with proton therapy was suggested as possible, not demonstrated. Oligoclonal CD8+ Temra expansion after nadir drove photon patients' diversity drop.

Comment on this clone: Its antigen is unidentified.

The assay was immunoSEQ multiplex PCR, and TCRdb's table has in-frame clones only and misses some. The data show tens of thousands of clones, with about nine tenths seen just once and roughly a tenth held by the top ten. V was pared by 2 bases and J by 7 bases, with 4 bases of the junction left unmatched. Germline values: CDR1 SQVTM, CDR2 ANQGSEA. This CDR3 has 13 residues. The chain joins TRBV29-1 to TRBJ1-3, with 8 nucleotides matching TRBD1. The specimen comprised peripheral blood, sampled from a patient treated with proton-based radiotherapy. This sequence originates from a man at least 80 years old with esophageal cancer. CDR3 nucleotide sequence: TGCAGCGTTGAAATCGACAGGGGCAACACCATATATTTT. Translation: CSVEIDRGNTIYF. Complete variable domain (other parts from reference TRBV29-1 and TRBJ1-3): SAVISQKPSRDICQRGTSLTIQCQVDSQVTMMFWYRQQPGQSLTLIATANQGSEATYESGFVIDKFPISRPNLTFSTLTVSNMSPEDSSIYLCSVEIDRGNTIYFGEGSWLTVV.